This T cell receptor (beta chain) emerged from a study of T cell responses to AZD1222 COVID-19 vaccine. The overall study: Second doses at about 4 or about 12 weeks were pooled.

Trimming stripped 2 bases from V and 4 bases from J, with 9 bases between. Germline V gives CDR1 SGHDT, CDR2 YYEEEE. CDR3 length: 13 residues. This clone appeared once. Its matching antigen is unknown. Study-wide findings and caveats: The sample set comprised mostly white British donors with more females, and clonal diversity was possibly underestimated.

Assay used: immunoSEQ multiplex PCR; TCRdb lists only in-frame clones, some missing. The sample includes around 100,000 clones, more than 85% of them seen just once. The specimen comprised peripheral blood, sampled on day 0 of AZD1222 vaccination. The TCR was taken from an adult in good health. The V call is TRBV5-6, the J call TRBJ2-5; no clear D. For the CDR3, the DNA is TGTGCCAGCAGCTTACTTACCTCAGAGACCCAGTACTTC. Translating gives CASSLLTSETQYF.